This TCR beta chain was obtained from a study of tumor-infiltrating lymphocytes in primary liver carcinoma. Researchers drew blood RNA from unsorted whole blood and extracted germline DNA as well. This clonotype appeared many times. TCR beta cDNA was made from 400 to 500 ng total RNA with a constant-region primer. TCR beta libraries came from three nested multiplex PCR rounds using slightly modified ARM-PCR. Use of TRBV1-TRBV30 forward primers with a C-beta reverse primer characterized the first two PCR rounds, which lasted about 11 cycles each. MiXCR, run by TCRdb on the multiplex PCR reads, gives a single entry per CDR3 protein. Here the sample spans some 320,000 distinct CDR3 sequences, approximately 65% being singletons. Germline CDR1 and CDR2: MNHNY and SVGAGI (reference sequence). Trimming took off 8 bases at V and 7 bases at J, with 18 bases between the two ends. CDR3 length equals 13 residues.

The rearrangement joins TRBV6-6 to TRBJ2-7; D is perhaps TRBD1 or TRBD2 (5 bases each). The specimen was peripheral blood. The receptor comes from a man aged 35 to 55 with primary liver carcinoma and hepatitis B virus infection. The CDR3 nucleotides read TGTGCCAGCGAGGGACCGCTTGATCCGGAGCAGTACTTC. It yields the protein CASEGPLDPEQYF.